This T cell receptor (beta chain) is drawn from a study of identical twins. Study-wide findings and caveats: Findings came from cross-sectional statistics, without long-term follow-up of donors. The degree of excess twin sharing was weaker in beta out-of-frame sequences.

A universal primer site was added by template switching, and unique molecular identifiers were carried by the cDNA. A single record per CDR3 protein comes from TCRdb applying MiXCR to the 5' RACE reads. The sample has hundreds of thousands of distinct CDR3 sequences; approximately 13% are singletons. This clonotype has just a few counts. Its antigen remains unknown. V was clipped by 2 bases and J by 9 bases, with 14 bases between them. Germline CDR1 and CDR2: DFQATT and SNEGSKA (reference sequence). The CDR3 totals 13 residues. These data are also associated with another study on yellow fever vaccine responses in identical twins.

The genes are TRBV20-1 and TRBJ2-1; possible D gene TRBD2, 6 bases. The clonotype originates from a woman aged 18-29 years in good health. The specimen sequenced was PBMCs. This CDR3 reads CSARSRESVEQFF. In nucleotides, the CDR3 is TGCAGTGCTAGATCTCGGGAGTCGGTTGAGCAGTTCTTC.